Listed here are 5 T cell receptor beta chains from one sample, sequenced in a study of beta chain features in type 1 diabetes. Isolated RNA was reverse transcribed in full, so expressed TCRB transcripts were sequenced. Clones were read by immunoSEQ multiplex PCR, and TCRdb kept only the in-frame ones, dropping some. The sample lists 130,000 to 150,000 clones, roughly 50% occurring once. Source material: Tregs from blood. The receptors come from a man aged 18 to 30 in good health.

In this sample, this clone turned up once. The J gene is TRBJ2-4, the V gene TRBV6-6, with a weak D call TRBD2 (7 bases). This CDR3 contains 15 residues. V lost 5 bases and J lost 7, with 18 bases in between. The germline V gene has CDR1 MNHNY and CDR2 SVGAGI (reference sequence). For the CDR3, the DNA is TGTGCCAGCAGTAGGGGGGGGGCGCAGGGGAACATTCAGTACTTC. It translates to CASSRGGAQGNIQYF.

The rearrangement links TRBV19 to TRBJ2-2; D gene ambiguous. V was trimmed by 3 bases and J by 0 bases, leaving 8 bases between them. CDR3 length: 15 residues. Germline lookup yields CDR1 LNHDA and CDR2 SQIVND (reference sequence). Written as DNA, the CDR3 is TGTGCCAGTAGTATTTTGCCAGCGAACACCGGGGAGCTGTTTTTT. This translates into CASSILPANTGELFF.

In this sample, this clone turned up a few times. A read error may account for a junction end that differs from germline. The chain uses TRBV9 and TRBJ2-2; D may be TRBD2 (7 bases). The CDR3 is made up of 16 amino acids. CDR1 is SGDLS and CDR2 is YYNGEE in the germline V gene. The CDR3 nucleotides are TGTGCCAGCAGGGTAGGGGCGGGGGCCTACACCGGGGAGCTGTTTTTT. Protein: CASRVGAGAYTGELFF.

The rearrangement uses TRBV18 and TRBJ1-6; D is uncertain. CDR3 length equals 13 residues. V gave up 2 bases and J gave up 7 bases, with 6 bases separating them. Per germline, CDR1 KGHSH and CDR2 LQKENI. CDR3 bases: TGTGCCAGCTCACCAACAGCCAATTCACCCCTCCACTTT. This gives the protein CASSPTANSPLHF.

This chain uses TRBV18 with TRBJ1-2; D perhaps matches TRBD1 (6 bases). V dropped 3 bases and J dropped 4 bases, with 15 bases sitting between them. Germline V gives CDR1 KGHSH, CDR2 LQKENI. The CDR3 contains 15 residues. CDR3 DNA sequence: TGTGCCAGCTCACCGCCAGGACAGACCTTCTATGGCTACACCTTC. Translating it yields CASSPPGQTFYGYTF.